Sequencing of this T cell receptor beta chain was carried out in a study of T cell responses to AZD1222 COVID-19 vaccine. Only in-frame clones appear in the TCRdb table, and some are missing; sequencing was by immunoSEQ multiplex PCR. Of 150,000 to 200,000 clones in the sample, around 89% were seen once. Study-level results: Vaccine-associated CD4 TCRs ranged over spike, dominating at 160-218 and 743-854. At baseline, just a handful of AZD1222 recipients tested seropositive. Donors were mostly white British, more females; clonal diversity possibly underestimated.

With 8 bases clipped from V and 6 bases from J, the junction kept 10 bases outside the gene matches. Looked up from germline, CDR1 is SGHTA and CDR2 is FQGTGA. The CDR3 is 15 amino acids. Regarding this clone: Its specificity is unknown.

This TCR derives from an adult who received the AZD1222 COVID-19 vaccine. This sample comprised peripheral blood, obtained 28 days after the second AZD1222 dose. The V and J genes are TRBV7-3 and TRBJ2-2, with 9 bases identical to TRBD1. The DNA of the CDR3 is TGTGCCAGCGGCCGGGACAGGGCAGCTTCCGGGGAGCTGTTTTTT. Its translation: CASGRDRAASGELFF.